These T cell receptor beta chains were read from a single sample in a study of T cells in localized non-small cell lung cancer. The repertoire was sequenced with immunoSEQ multiplex PCR; TCRdb's copy has only in-frame clones and lacks some. Among roughly 1,000 clones listed, roughly 37% were seen once. The sequences come from normal lung tissue next to the tumor, collected before any cancer treatment. The source of these receptors is a woman between 35 and 75 years old with stage II squamous cell lung carcinoma. Both conserved end residues are part of each CDR3. D genes are given only for firm matches. Rows give clone size only sometimes, using once, few, many, or a class for an expanded clone.

D gene	V gene	J gene	clone size	CDR3 protein	CDR3 DNA
TRBD1	TRBV28	TRBJ2-2	-	CASSKQGTNTGELFF	TGTGCCAGCTCAAAACAGGGGACGAACACCGGGGAGCTGTTTTTT
-	TRBV18	TRBJ2-2	-	CASSAGRNTGELFF	TGTGCCAGCTCGGCGGGACGAAACACCGGGGAGCTGTTTTTT
TRBD2	TRBV11-1	TRBJ2-2	few	CASSHRAGSGDTGELFF	TGTGCCAGCAGCCACAGAGCGGGAAGCGGGGACACCGGGGAGCTGTTTTTT
-	TRBV11-3	TRBJ1-2	medium-sized	CASSLSTGLAYGYTF	TGTGCCAGCAGCTTATCGACAGGACTAGCCTATGGCTACACCTTC
TRBD1	TRBV19	TRBJ2-7	-	CASSTLTGGRPYEQYF	TGTGCCAGTAGTACCCTCACAGGGGGTCGCCCCTACGAGCAGTACTTC
TRBD2	TRBV15	TRBJ2-1	once	CATSRELAAPYNEQFF	TGTGCCACCAGCAGGGAACTAGCGGCACCCTACAATGAGCAGTTCTTC
-	TRBV19	TRBJ1-1	-	CASSIGPPVGAFF	TGTGCCAGTAGTATAGGACCCCCCGTCGGAGCTTTCTTT
-	TRBV19	TRBJ2-1	-	CASSMWVGVNEQFF	TGTGCCAGTAGTATGTGGGTGGGGGTGAATGAGCAGTTCTTC
-	TRBV28	TRBJ1-5	few	CASRHDTGNQPQHF	TGTGCCAGCAGACACGACACGGGCAATCAGCCCCAGCATTTT
TRBD2	TRBV28	TRBJ2-7	-	CATKGLAGEQYF	TGTGCGACCAAGGGACTAGCGGGAGAGCAGTACTTC
TRBD1	TRBV23-1	TRBJ2-7	-	CASSQQTGGRYEQYF	TGCGCCAGCAGCCAACAAACAGGGGGCCGGTACGAGCAGTACTTC
TRBD1	TRBV6-8	TRBJ1-1	-	CASSYSLWDSGTEAFF	TGTGCCAGCAGTTACTCTTTGTGGGACAGCGGCACTGAAGCTTTCTTT
-	TRBV28	TRBJ2-1	once	CASIPGTSLYNEQFF	TGTGCCAGCATACCGGGGACGTCTCTTTACAATGAGCAGTTCTTC
TRBD2	TRBV6-8	TRBJ2-2	-	CASSPRGSGIVNTGELFF	TGTGCCAGCAGCCCCAGGGGTAGCGGGATTGTGAACACCGGGGAGCTGTTTTTT
-	TRBV18	TRBJ2-3	-	CASSPLGAPADTQYF	TGTGCCAGCTCACCATTGGGGGCCCCCGCAGATACGCAGTATTTT
TRBD1	TRBV29-1	TRBJ2-3	-	CSVLRVGQGGPDTQYF	TGCAGCGTTTTAAGGGTAGGACAGGGGGGCCCAGATACGCAGTATTTT
-	TRBV6-8	TRBJ1-1	-	CASSYGSMGYTEAFF	TGTGCCAGCAGTTACGGGTCGATGGGGTACACTGAAGCTTTCTTT
-	TRBV9	TRBJ2-2	few	CASSVAYTGELFF	TGTGCCAGCAGCGTAGCCTACACCGGGGAGCTGTTTTTT
-	TRBV6-8	TRBJ2-7	few	CASSSGTLRAYEQYF	TGTGCCAGCAGTTCCGGGACTCTTAGGGCCTACGAGCAGTACTTC
-	TRBV18	TRBJ2-1	-	CASSPPDIQVGFLSYNEQFF	TGTGCCAGCTCACCACCGGATATACAGGTAGGGTTTTTGAGCTACAATGAGCAGTTCTTC
TRBD2	TRBV4-1	TRBJ2-3	-	CASSLKTSPNLAGVADTQYF	TGCGCCAGCAGCCTGAAAACCTCCCCCAATCTAGCGGGAGTCGCGGATACGCAGTATTTT
TRBD1	TRBV19	TRBJ2-7	-	CASSWTGESSYEQYF	TGTGCCAGTAGTTGGACAGGGGAATCCTCCTACGAGCAGTACTTC
-	TRBV29-1	TRBJ1-5	-	CNVVVGLNQPQHF	TGCAACGTTGTTGTAGGACTCAATCAGCCCCAGCATTTT
TRBD1	TRBV28	TRBJ1-5	-	CASSFHPGQVIF	TGTGCCAGCAGTTTTCACCCGGGACAGGTCATTTTT
TRBD2	TRBV28	TRBJ2-3	few	CASSLGLADTDTQYF	TGTGCCAGCAGTTTAGGACTAGCGGACACAGATACGCAGTATTTT
-	TRBV19	TRBJ1-5	-	CASSFTEGGNQPQHF	TGTGCCAGTAGTTTCACCGAAGGGGGTAATCAGCCCCAGCATTTT
-	TRBV11-3	TRBJ2-2	medium-sized	CASSPWTGDTGELFF	TGTGCCAGCAGCCCCTGGACCGGTGACACCGGGGAGCTGTTTTTT
TRBD2	TRBV28	TRBJ2-7	-	CASSLGLAGYEQYF	TGTGCCAGCAGTTTGGGACTAGCTGGCTACGAGCAGTACTTC
-	TRBV11-3	TRBJ2-2	medium-sized	CASSLYRLNTGELFF	TGTGCCAGCAGCTTGTACAGGTTAAACACCGGGGAGCTGTTTTTT
TRBD2	TRBV28	TRBJ2-7	-	CASSLLGLAGGEEQYF	TGTGCCAGCAGTTTACTCGGACTAGCGGGAGGGGAAGAGCAGTACTTC
TRBD1	TRBV11-3	TRBJ1-5	medium-sized	CASSLTGGFNQPQHF	TGTGCCAGCAGTCTGACAGGGGGCTTTAATCAGCCCCAGCATTTT
TRBD1	TRBV18	TRBJ1-2	-	CASSPQTGDLNYGYTF	TGTGCCAGCTCACCCCAAACAGGGGATCTTAACTATGGCTACACCTTC
-	TRBV6-8	TRBJ2-1	few	CASSRDIIEQFF	TGTGCCAGCAGTCGCGACATTATTGAGCAGTTCTTC
-	TRBV6-8	TRBJ2-2	large	CASSYSNRERTGELFF	TGTGCCAGCAGTTACTCGAATAGGGAGCGGACCGGGGAGCTGTTTTTT
TRBD1	TRBV19	TRBJ2-1	-	CASSIDHYRAGGYEQFF	TGTGCCAGTAGTATAGATCACTACAGGGCAGGGGGCTATGAGCAGTTCTTC
-	TRBV4-1	TRBJ2-5	few	CASSQGDFNPGETQYF	TGCGCCAGCAGCCAAGGGGACTTTAACCCAGGAGAGACCCAGTACTTC
-	TRBV19	TRBJ1-5	-	CASSIRAAPQPQHF	TGTGCCAGTAGTATCCGGGCGGCTCCTCAGCCCCAGCATTTT
-	TRBV18	TRBJ1-4	once	CASSRQANNEKLFF	TGTGCCAGCTCCCGACAGGCGAATAATGAAAAACTGTTTTTT
-	TRBV11-3	TRBJ1-5	medium-sized	CASSLGLGVLPQHF	TGTGCCAGCAGCTTAGGGTTGGGGGTTCTGCCCCAGCATTTT
TRBD2	TRBV29-1	TRBJ2-1	-	CSVRTSGRAVGNEQFF	TGCAGCGTCCGGACTAGCGGGAGGGCCGTAGGCAATGAGCAGTTCTTC